These 23 T cell receptor beta chains were all obtained from the same sample, sequenced in a study of cytomegalovirus exposure and HLA in healthy donors. The PCR used 60 Vbeta and 13 Jbeta primers. Measured with immunoSEQ multiplex PCR; TCRdb has only the in-frame clones, and not every one. The sample lists 55,000 to 75,000 clones, approximately 75% occurring once. The sample consisted of PBMCs. The receptors were sampled from a man aged 25 to 40 in good health and CMV-seropositive.

This clone was counted only a few times. The V call is TRBV9, the J call TRBJ2-1, with D maybe TRBD2 (7 bases). Germline CDR1 and CDR2: SGDLS and YYNGEE. V dropped 1 base and J dropped 5 bases, with 16 bases sitting between them. This CDR3 has 16 amino acids. The DNA of the CDR3 is TGTGCCAGCAGCGTAAGGGGGGGCGTCGGGAACAATGAGCAGTTCTTC. This codes for CASSVRGGVGNNEQFF.

This clone showed up just a few times. This rearrangement joins TRBV7-9 to TRBJ2-1, with 7 bases aligning to TRBD2. Germline V lookup: CDR1 SEHNR, CDR2 FQNEAQ (reference sequence). V lost 5 bases and J lost 7; bases outside the gene matches: 8. The CDR3 extends over 14 amino acids. The CDR3 protein is CASSPGLVRNEQFF. Written as DNA, the CDR3 is TGTGCCAGCAGCCCCGGACTAGTGCGAAATGAGCAGTTCTTC.

The chain is built from TRBV28 and TRBJ2-5; 9 bases are shared with TRBD2. Germline assignment: CDR1 MDHEN and CDR2 SYDVKM. This CDR3 is built from 13 residues. V dropped 6 bases and J dropped 7; count of bases not matched to a gene: 6. The CDR3 loop reads CASRISGGGTQYF. The CDR3 DNA sequence: TGTGCCAGCAGGATTAGCGGGGGCGGGACCCAGTACTTC.

This clone was observed a few times. V gene TRBV18 combines with J gene TRBJ2-1; 7 nucleotides agree with TRBD2. The trim removed 3 bases at V and 3 bases at J, leaving 5 bases unmatched. The germline V gene has CDR1 KGHSH and CDR2 LQKENI. The CDR3 has 15 amino acids. The CDR3 reads CASSPGGTVYNEQFF. The CDR3 coding sequence is TGTGCCAGCTCACCCGGGGGGACGGTCTACAATGAGCAGTTCTTC.

The chain links TRBV9 to TRBJ2-5; 8 nucleotides line up with TRBD2. The germline V gene has CDR1 SGDLS and CDR2 YYNGEE. The CDR3 is 15 residues long. Trimming removed 0 bases from V and 3 bases from J; junction bases left unmatched: 4. CDR3 residues: CASSVVSGAKETQYF. In DNA form, the CDR3 reads TGTGCCAGCAGCGTAGTTAGCGGGGCTAAAGAGACCCAGTACTTC.

The rearrangement links TRBV6-5 to TRBJ2-5, with a weak D call TRBD2 (7 bases). This CDR3 is 13 amino acids long. The V gene lost 6 bases and the J gene lost 7 bases, with 15 bases spanning the gap. Germline loops: CDR1 MNHEY, CDR2 SVGAGI. In DNA form, the CDR3 reads TGTGCCAGCAGGGCGGGGGCGGGTGGGACCCAGTACTTC. Translating gives CASRAGAGGTQYF.

V usage is TRBV21-1 and J usage is TRBJ1-2; TRBD1 is taken as the D call from the table, unchecked against the DNA. TRBV21-1 is described as a pseudogene. This CDR3 is built from 17 residues. The CDR3 DNA sequence: TGTGCCAGCAGCAAAGATAAGATTAAGACAGGGGGCGAGAGCTACACCTTC. It yields the protein CASSKDKIKTGGESYTF.

The chain is built from TRBV11-3 and TRBJ2-5; a possible D gene is TRBD1 (6 bases). The V gene's germline CDR1 is SGHNT and CDR2 YENEEA. Deletions cut 3 bases from V and 7 bases from J, with 18 bases between. This CDR3 region has 15 residues. This CDR3 is CASSFGRGNEGTQYF. DNA of the CDR3: TGTGCCAGCAGCTTTGGTAGGGGGAACGAGGGGACCCAGTACTTC.

In this sample, this clone turned up once. The V and J genes are TRBV6-7 and TRBJ2-7; 13 bases are shared with TRBD2. TRBV6-7 is classed as an ORF, of uncertain function. With 4 bases clipped from V and 3 bases from J, the junction kept 12 bases outside the gene matches. This CDR3 contains 18 residues. CDR3 coding DNA: TGTGCCAGCAGTTCCCGGACTAGCGGGGGCACAAAAGACTACGAGCAGTACTTC. This translates into CASSSRTSGGTKDYEQYF.

This chain joins TRBV6-6 and TRBJ1-6; D unresolved. CDR1 is MNHNY and CDR2 is SVGAGI in the germline V gene (reference sequence). The CDR3 is 15 residues long. V lost 2 bases and J 0 bases, leaving 5 bases between the germline ends. This chain's CDR3 is CASSYPSSYNSPLHF. The CDR3 nucleotides read TGTGCCAGCAGTTACCCGAGCTCCTATAATTCACCCCTCCACTTT.

The V gene is TRBV28, the J gene TRBJ1-6; 8 nucleotides align to TRBD1. The CDR3 sequence is 17 residues long. Germline lookup yields CDR1 MDHEN and CDR2 SYDVKM. Unmatched junction bases numbered 12, after V lost 4 bases and J lost 7 bases. CDR3 coding DNA: TGTGCCAGCAGTTCCCCGACCTTGGACAGGGACAATTCACCCCTCCACTTT. Translating it yields CASSSPTLDRDNSPLHF.

CDR3 DNA: TGCGCCAGCAAGAAGAGGGGGCGGGCTGAAGCTTTCTTT. As protein: CASKKRGRAEAFF. The J gene is TRBJ1-1, the V gene TRBV10-1; 7 nucleotides align to TRBD1. CDR1 is WNHNN, CDR2 SYGVQD, per germline (reference sequence). The J segment lost 6 bases and the V segment lost 7 bases, leaving 8 bases of the junction unmatched. This CDR3 is built from 13 residues.

The table lists this clone with a few counts. The chain is built from TRBV6-5 and TRBJ1-1; weak D call: TRBD1 (5 bases). Germline loops: CDR1 MNHEY, CDR2 SVGAGI. V lost 8 bases to trimming and J lost 5 bases, with 9 bases between them. The CDR3 sequence is 11 residues long. The CDR3 is CASGGGTEAFF. In DNA, the CDR3 is TGTGCCAGCGGGGGAGGTACTGAAGCTTTCTTT.

The rearrangement links TRBV7-3 to TRBJ2-1; TRBD1 might be the D (6 bases). Germline-derived CDR1 and CDR2 are SGHTA and FQGTGA. Trimming took off 6 bases at V and 10 bases at J, with 25 bases between the two ends. The CDR3 sequence is 16 residues long. This CDR3 is CASSPRETGPAREQFF. The CDR3 bases are TGTGCCAGCAGTCCCCGAGAGACAGGACCCGCGAGGGAGCAGTTCTTC.

This sequence joins TRBV23-1 and TRBJ2-7; 7 positions match TRBD1. TRBV23-1 is an open reading frame whose function is uncertain. The trim removed 3 bases at V and 2 bases at J, leaving 7 bases unmatched. The CDR3 is made up of 15 amino acids. CDR3 sequence (DNA): TGCGCCAGCAGTCAGAGGGGGCTTACCCCCTACGAGCAGTACTTC. Its protein is CASSQRGLTPYEQYF.

This clone has more than one count but fewer than ten. The chain links TRBV6-5 to TRBJ1-1; 9 nucleotides agree with TRBD1. V lost 6 bases to trimming and J lost 10 bases; unmatched junction nucleotides: 12. This CDR3 comprises 14 residues. CDR1 is MNHEY, CDR2 SVGAGI, per germline. The CDR3 DNA reads TGTGCCAGCAGCTTCCGGGACAGGGACGGTGGAGCTTTCTTT. It translates to CASSFRDRDGGAFF.

CDR3 DNA sequence: TGTGCCAGCAGCCCTCCTGCGGGCGGTGGCTACACCTTC. This translates into CASSPPAGGGYTF. The chain links TRBV28 to TRBJ1-2; unclear D gene. The CDR3 covers 13 residues. Germline V gene data show CDR1 as MDHEN and CDR2 as SYDVKM. Trimming took 6 bases from V and 7 from J, leaving 15 bases between them.

The chain employs TRBV5-6 and TRBJ2-7; D possibly corresponds to TRBD2 (5 bases). Germline assignment: CDR1 SGHDT and CDR2 YYEEEE. The CDR3 is made up of 13 amino acids. Trimming removed 2 bases from V and 2 bases from J, with 8 bases in between. CDR3 protein: CASSFGRAYEQYF. CDR3 DNA: TGTGCCAGCAGCTTTGGGCGGGCCTACGAGCAGTACTTC.

This clone was recorded only once. The J gene is TRBJ2-2, the V gene TRBV27, with 8 positions matching TRBD2. The V gene end was trimmed by 0 bases and the J gene end by 3 bases; junction bases not matched to a gene: 9. The germline gives CDR1 MNHEY, CDR2 SMNVEV (reference sequence). This CDR3 comprises 18 residues. Here the CDR3 reads CASSLSVYGGADTGELFF. CDR3 DNA: TGTGCCAGCAGTTTATCAGTCTACGGGGGGGCGGACACCGGGGAGCTGTTTTTT.

This clone was counted a single time. This chain uses TRBV28 with TRBJ2-6, with 8 bases lining up with TRBD1. The V gene's germline CDR1 is MDHEN and CDR2 SYDVKM. J was trimmed by 1 base and V by 0 bases; bases with no gene match: 5. This CDR3 has 18 amino acids. CDR3 residues: CASSLWGDRGSGANVLTF. CDR3 nucleotide sequence: TGTGCCAGCAGTTTATGGGGCGACAGGGGATCTGGGGCCAACGTCCTGACTTTC.

The chain joins TRBV6-1 to TRBJ2-7; 12 bases align to TRBD1. V dropped 8 bases and J dropped 4; count of bases not matched to a gene: 9. The V gene's germline CDR1 is MNHNS and CDR2 SASEGT. The CDR3 has 15 amino acids. The CDR3 reads CASGTGGVTRYEQYF. CDR3 bases: TGTGCCAGCGGGACAGGGGGCGTTACCCGGTACGAGCAGTACTTC.

The chain has TRBV11-3 and TRBJ1-1; D not certain. Trimming removed 1 base at V and 3 bases at J, with 6 bases between. Per the germline V gene, CDR1 is SGHNT and CDR2 is YENEEA. This CDR3 is 13 amino acids long. The CDR3 DNA reads as TGTGCCAGCAGCTTAGGAACGGACACTGAAGCTTTCTTT. Its protein is CASSLGTDTEAFF.

The chain employs TRBV11-2 and TRBJ2-1; 13 bases align to TRBD2. The CDR3 extends over 17 amino acids. The germline V gene has CDR1 SGHAT and CDR2 FQNNGV. Trimming removed 2 bases from V and 5 bases from J; junction bases left unmatched: 6. The CDR3 region is CASSLNLGLAGDNEQFF. CDR3 DNA: TGTGCCAGCAGCTTAAATCTCGGACTAGCGGGGGACAATGAGCAGTTCTTC.